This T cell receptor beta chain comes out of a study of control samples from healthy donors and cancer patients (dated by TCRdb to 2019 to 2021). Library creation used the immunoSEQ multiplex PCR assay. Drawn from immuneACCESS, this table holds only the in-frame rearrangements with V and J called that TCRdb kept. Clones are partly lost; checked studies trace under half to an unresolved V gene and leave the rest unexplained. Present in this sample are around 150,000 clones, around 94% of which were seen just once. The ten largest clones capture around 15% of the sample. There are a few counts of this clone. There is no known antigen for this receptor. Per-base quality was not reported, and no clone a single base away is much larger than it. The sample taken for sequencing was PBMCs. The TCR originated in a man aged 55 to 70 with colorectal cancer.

The CDR3 protein: CASSMGGGAVNEQFF. The DNA sequence is given as TGTGCCAGTAGTATGGGCGGGGGGGCCGTCAATGAGCAGTTCTTC. The sequence is built from TRBV19 and TRBJ2-1; 9 central bases correspond to TRBD2. From its cysteine to its phenylalanine, the CDR3 spans 15 amino acids. The CDR3 DNA has 45 bases and is translated from base 1. The junction shows trimming of 3 bases on V and 6 bases on J, and the gene matches do not reach 6 bases of it. The germline V gene (reference sequence) specifies LNHDA as CDR1 and SQIVND as CDR2.